A single sample gave rise to the 4 T cell receptor beta chains below, sequenced in a study of blood T cell repertoires in COVID-19 (TCRdb year 2020). Library generation was performed with the immunoSEQ multiplex PCR assay. The source is immuneACCESS, and TCRdb retained only in-frame sequences with V and J called. Part of the clones is not carried over; for the studies checked, unresolved V genes explain less than half of this, and the remainder is unexplained. Here the sample has approximately 280,000 clones; over 75% occur a single time. Clones ranked in the top ten supply around 13% of the sample. Sample: peripheral blood. The receptors originated from a woman aged 55-69 years with acute or convalescent COVID-19.

This clone was detected only a few times. The chain links TRBV10-3 to TRBJ2-7, with D tentatively TRBD2 (5 bases). Germline loops: CDR1 ENHRY, CDR2 SYGVKD. With 2 bases removed from V and 0 bases from J, the gap between germline ends came to 14 bases. CDR3 length equals 16 residues. CDR3: CAISELLGPSSYEQYF. The CDR3 DNA is TGTGCCATCAGTGAGCTACTAGGGCCCAGCTCCTACGAGCAGTACTTC.

CDR3: CASSKTGLIQPQHF. DNA for the CDR3: TGTGCCAGCAGTAAAACAGGGTTAATTCAGCCCCAGCATTTT. The rearrangement links TRBV27 to TRBJ1-5; a possible D gene is TRBD1 (6 bases). Looked up from germline, CDR1 is MNHEY and CDR2 is SMNVEV (reference sequence). Trimming removed 5 bases from V and 6 bases from J, with 14 bases in between. This CDR3 has 14 residues.

The CDR3 DNA sequence: TGTGCCAGCAGTACCGGGACTAACAATTTTGAGCAGTTCTTC. This encodes CASSTGTNNFEQFF. The V call is TRBV7-3, the J call TRBJ2-1, with TRBD2 matching over 7 bases. CDR3 length equals 14 residues. CDR1 is SGHTA, CDR2 FQGTGA, per germline. Germline trimming cut 6 bases from V and 9 bases from J; bases unmatched to any gene: 11.

This clone has only a few counts. The V gene is TRBV10-3, the J gene TRBJ1-1; weak D call: TRBD1 (6 bases). CDR3 length equals 14 residues. Per the germline V gene, CDR1 is ENHRY and CDR2 is SYGVKD. The V and J ends lost 7 bases and 0 bases respectively, with 12 bases between them. Here the CDR3 reads CAITRDILNTEAFF. The CDR3 nucleotides read TGTGCCATCACCAGGGACATCTTGAACACTGAAGCTTTCTTT.